These 27 T cell receptor beta chains were all obtained from the same sample, sequenced in a study of neurological immune-mediated disorders. Each CDR3 protein gets one entry after TCRdb re-called the 5' RACE reads with MiXCR. The sample has 40,000 to 45,000 distinct CDR3 sequences, 9.5% to 15% seen once. Sequencing input: PBMCs. The receptors derive from a female donor in good health.

This clonotype appeared a few times. One end of the junction varies from germline; a read error may be responsible. The chain is built from TRBV7-7 and TRBJ2-3, with 7 bases that match TRBD1. The CDR3 consists of 14 residues. Germline CDR1 reads SSHAT; CDR2 reads FNYEAQ (reference sequence). The CDR3 here is CASSTGTVSDTQYF. DNA for the CDR3: TGTGCTAGCAGCACGGGGACAGTTTCAGATACGCAGTATTTT.

This clonotype was seen ten or more times. The V and J genes are TRBV19 and TRBJ1-2, with 9 bases lining up with TRBD1. The CDR3 sequence is 14 residues long. Germline V CDR1 and CDR2: LNHDA, SQIVND (reference sequence). The trim removed 9 bases at V and 8 bases at J, leaving 13 bases unmatched. The CDR3 protein is CASLDHTGGQGYTF. The CDR3 DNA reads TGTGCCAGCCTAGATCATACAGGGGGCCAGGGCTACACCTTC.

This clonotype was counted many times. This chain links TRBV2 with TRBJ2-2; weak D call: TRBD1 (5 bases). The ends were cut back, 2 bases at V and 0 bases at J, with 7 bases in the middle. Germline V gene sequence: CDR1 SNHLY, CDR2 FYNNEI. The CDR3 consists of 15 residues. The CDR3 here is CASSEQQANTGELFF. In DNA form, the CDR3 reads TGTGCCAGCAGTGAACAACAGGCGAACACCGGGGAGCTGTTTTTT.

This clonotype has more than one count but fewer than ten. The chain has TRBV5-1 and TRBJ1-2; D perhaps matches TRBD1 (6 bases). Trimming took off 4 bases at V and 2 bases at J, with 9 bases between the two ends. Germline assignment: CDR1 SGHRS and CDR2 YFSETQ. This CDR3 spans 13 amino acids. The CDR3 DNA follows: TGCGCCAGCAGCGTACAGGGCAACTATGGCTACACCTTC. It yields the protein CASSVQGNYGYTF.

This clonotype was counted many times. V and J are TRBV3-1 and TRBJ2-7, with TRBD1 identical over 9 bases. This CDR3 region has 15 residues. Losses at the gene ends were 3 bases for V and 7 bases for J; bases not matched to a gene: 10. Germline CDR1 LGHDT, CDR2 YNNKEL (reference sequence). Here the CDR3 reads CASSQMDRGLREQYF. In nucleotides, the CDR3 is TGTGCCAGCAGCCAGATGGACAGGGGATTGAGGGAGCAGTACTTC.

This sequence joins TRBV5-1 and TRBJ1-6, with 11 bases matching TRBD1. Per the germline V gene, CDR1 is SGHRS and CDR2 is YFSETQ. The CDR3 covers 18 residues. Trimming removed 4 bases from V and 0 bases from J; junction bases left unmatched: 6. In DNA, the CDR3 is TGCGCCAGCAGCACGGGACAGGGGGACCTCTCCTATAATTCACCCCTCCACTTT. Protein: CASSTGQGDLSYNSPLHF.

This clonotype was seen repeatedly, ten times or more. The chain links TRBV20-1 to TRBJ1-6; D is unclear. The CDR3 contains 14 residues. V lost 3 bases to trimming and J lost 10 bases, with 16 bases between them. Per the germline V gene, CDR1 is DFQATT and CDR2 is SNEGSKA (reference sequence). CDR3 in DNA: TGCAGTGCTAGTTCCACTTACGGGGTATCACCCCTCCACTTT. Protein: CSASSTYGVSPLHF.

This clonotype has a count of ten or more. This rearrangement joins TRBV5-1 to TRBJ1-5; a possible D gene is TRBD1 (6 bases). The CDR3 contains 16 residues. Trimming removed 2 bases from V and 3 bases from J, with 15 bases in between. The germline V gene encodes CDR1 SGHRS and CDR2 YFSETQ. The CDR3 nucleotides are TGCGCCAGCAGCTTATCCCCGACAGGCGCCAATCAGCCCCAGCATTTT. It specifies CASSLSPTGANQPQHF.

This clonotype was observed many times. The J gene is TRBJ2-5, the V gene TRBV27; D is undetermined. The V and J ends lost 8 bases and 5 bases respectively, with 12 bases between them. The CDR3 covers 12 residues. Germline assignment: CDR1 MNHEY and CDR2 SMNVEV (reference sequence). CDR3 DNA: TGTGCCAGCGGCTTTATGATGGAGACCCAGTACTTC. It encodes CASGFMMETQYF.

There are many counts of this clonotype. The CDR3 here is CASRDMGRRNEQFF. CDR3 DNA sequence: TGTGCCAGCAGGGACATGGGACGGCGAAATGAGCAGTTCTTC. The V and J genes are TRBV2 and TRBJ2-1; D is possibly TRBD1 or TRBD2 (5 bases each). The CDR3 covers 14 residues. Trimming removed 6 bases at V and 7 bases at J, with 16 bases between. Per the germline V gene, CDR1 is SNHLY and CDR2 is FYNNEI.

This clonotype was recorded at least ten times. The chain couples TRBV2 to TRBJ1-5; TRBD1 matches at 7 bases. Germline V CDR1 and CDR2: SNHLY, FYNNEI. The CDR3 is made up of 15 amino acids. V was clipped by 6 bases and J by 6 bases; unmatched bases: 11. The CDR3 nucleotides are TGTGCCAGCAGCCCAACAGGGGTGCGAAGTCAGCCCCAGCATTTT. Translation: CASSPTGVRSQPQHF.

J is TRBJ2-1 and V is TRBV10-2; 8 bases map to TRBD2. Looked up from germline, CDR1 is WSHSY and CDR2 is SAAADI. This CDR3 has 15 amino acids. V was pared by 8 bases and J by 7 bases, with 13 bases of the junction left unmatched. CDR3: CASGGPGTSNNEQFF. Written as DNA, the CDR3 is TGCGCCAGCGGGGGGCCGGGGACTAGTAATAATGAGCAGTTCTTC.

This clonotype showed up many times. The chain employs TRBV12-3 or TRBV12-4 and TRBJ1-5, with D perhaps TRBD1 (6 bases). The CDR3 loop spans 15 amino acids. The V end was cut by 7 bases, the J end by 6 bases, with 19 bases between. DNA for the CDR3: TGTGCCAGCACCGATCGGGGGGCGCAGAGTCAGCCCCAGCATTTT. It specifies CASTDRGAQSQPQHF.

This clonotype was observed at least ten times. Compared with germline, one end of the junction differs, possibly owing to a read error. V gene TRBV6-5 combines with J gene TRBJ1-4; no firm D call. Per germline, CDR1 MNHEY and CDR2 SVGAGI. The CDR3 runs to 13 residues. CDR3 in DNA: TGTACCAGTATAGATCCGACGGATGAAAAACTGTTTTTT. This gives the protein CTSIDPTDEKLFF.

This clonotype was picked up many times. The chain is built from TRBV3-1 and TRBJ1-5; no definite D call. The CDR3 is made up of 13 amino acids. The germline V and J ends were trimmed by 3 bases and 4 bases, with 7 bases remaining between them. Germline loops: CDR1 LGHDT, CDR2 YNNKEL (reference sequence). CDR3 residues: CASSQDLNQPQHF. CDR3 DNA sequence: TGTGCCAGCAGCCAGGACTTAAATCAGCCCCAGCATTTT.

Many counts were recorded for this clonotype. This rearrangement joins TRBV5-1 to TRBJ2-7; D may be TRBD2 (6 bases). V was clipped by 4 bases and J by 3 bases, with 17 bases between them. The CDR3 runs 15 residues. Per germline, CDR1 SGHRS and CDR2 YFSETQ. CDR3 in amino acids: CASSLYGGMSYEQYF. CDR3 DNA sequence: TGCGCCAGCAGCCTCTATGGGGGGATGAGCTACGAGCAGTACTTC. The full variable domain, rest sourced from reference TRBV5-1 and TRBJ2-7, is KAGVTQTPRYLIKTRGQQVTLSCSPISGHRSVSWYQQTPGQGLQFLFEYFSETQRNKGNFPGRFSGRQFSNSRSEMNVSTLELGDSALYLCASSLYGGMSYEQYFGPGTRLTVT.

This clonotype was observed at least ten times. The chain uses TRBV3-1 and TRBJ1-6; D possibly corresponds to TRBD1 (5 bases). V lost 4 bases and J 11 bases, leaving 12 bases between the germline ends. CDR1 and CDR2 (germline): LGHDT, YNNKEL (reference sequence). This CDR3 is 13 amino acids long. Here the CDR3 reads CASSPREEAPLHF. As DNA, the CDR3 is TGTGCCAGCAGCCCCAGGGAGGAGGCACCCCTCCACTTT.

The chain combines TRBV6-6 with TRBJ1-1; D is undetermined. CDR3 length: 14 residues. Trimming left V 0 bases short and J 5 bases short, with 10 bases between. From germline, CDR1 is MNHNY and CDR2 SVGAGI (reference sequence). The CDR3 coding sequence is TGTGCCAGCAGTTACTCTGGCGTAGGGACTGAAGCTTTCTTT. This encodes CASSYSGVGTEAFF.

The V and J genes are TRBV7-3 and TRBJ2-3, with D tentatively TRBD1 (6 bases). V was clipped by 5 bases and J by 6 bases, with 15 bases between them. The CDR3 consists of 14 residues. CDR1 SGHTA and CDR2 FQGTGA come from the germline V gene. The CDR3 spells CASSPGAGVDTQYF. CDR3 DNA: TGTGCCAGCAGCCCGGGCGCAGGGGTTGATACGCAGTATTTT.

This clonotype came up many times. The chain carries TRBV7-9 and TRBJ2-3; 7 positions match TRBD1. Germline trimming cut 1 base from V and 1 base from J; bases unmatched to any gene: 2. There are 15 residues in the CDR3. Germline V CDR1 and CDR2: SEHNR, FQNEAQ (reference sequence). This CDR3 is CASSLGQGGTDTQYF. For the CDR3, the DNA is TGTGCCAGCAGCTTAGGACAGGGCGGCACAGATACGCAGTATTTT.

This clonotype was picked up many times. The chain links TRBV25-1 to TRBJ2-7, with D uncertain. CDR3 length: 15 amino acids. V gave up 4 bases and J gave up 1 base, with 14 bases separating them. Germline CDR1 MGHDK, CDR2 SYGVNS. The CDR3 region is CASSGTDGWSYEQYF. In nucleotides, the CDR3 is TGTGCCAGCAGTGGAACGGACGGATGGTCCTACGAGCAGTACTTC.

This clonotype has ten or more counts. The genes are TRBV27 and TRBJ2-1; tentatively, D is TRBD1 or TRBD2 (6 bases each). The ends were cut back, 6 bases at V and 10 bases at J, with 25 bases in the middle. CDR3 length: 16 amino acids. Germline V gene lookup returns CDR1 MNHEY and CDR2 SMNVEV (reference sequence). CDR3 residues: CASSQRFRGEVGEQFF. The CDR3 DNA follows: TGTGCCAGCAGCCAAAGGTTTAGGGGGGAGGTTGGGGAGCAGTTCTTC.

This clonotype was found many times. The chain couples TRBV24-1 to TRBJ2-5, with D hard to call. V lost 3 bases and J 2 bases, leaving 9 bases between the germline ends. The CDR3 contains 14 residues. Germline-derived CDR1 and CDR2 are KGHDR and SFDVKD. In DNA form, the CDR3 reads TGTGCCACCAGTGATCGGACGGTTCAAGAGACCCAGTACTTC. Its translation: CATSDRTVQETQYF.

V usage is TRBV12-3 or TRBV12-4 and J usage is TRBJ2-1, with 7 bases lining up with TRBD2. The CDR3 is 15 amino acids. V was pared by 7 bases and J by 9 bases, with 15 bases of the junction left unmatched. The CDR3 coding sequence is TGTGCCAGCATTCAAGGAGGGGCGGGAGTCTCTGAGCAGTTCTTC. As protein: CASIQGGAGVSEQFF.

This clonotype was seen many times. The chain employs TRBV5-1 and TRBJ2-1, with 11 bases that match TRBD2. V trimming: 3 bases; J trimming: 12 bases; junction bases outside the gene matches: 14. Germline CDR1 is SGHRS and CDR2 is YFSETQ. The CDR3 spans 16 residues. Here the CDR3 DNA reads TGCGCCAGCAGCTCCCCTTTAGCGGGGGGGCCCCCAGTGCAGTTCTTC. Translating it yields CASSSPLAGGPPVQFF.

This clonotype was observed at least ten times. The V call is TRBV28, the J call TRBJ2-7; the D gene is possibly TRBD2 (6 bases). The CDR3 is 15 amino acids. The V end was cut by 2 bases, the J end by 7 bases, with 18 bases between. In germline, CDR1 is MDHEN, CDR2 SYDVKM. CDR3 sequence: CASSLVASGAREQYF. CDR3 nucleotides: TGTGCCAGCAGTTTAGTAGCATCGGGAGCGAGGGAGCAGTACTTC.

This clonotype was counted ten times or more. The chain couples TRBV6-1 to TRBJ1-2; 7 bases agree with TRBD1. Germline CDR1 is MNHNS and CDR2 is SASEGT. J gave up 1 base and V 5 bases, and 4 bases lay outside the gene matches. The length of the CDR3 is 14 residues. CDR3 sequence reads: CASSPTGVNYGYTF. Written as DNA, the CDR3 is TGTGCCAGCAGTCCCACAGGGGTTAACTATGGCTACACCTTC.